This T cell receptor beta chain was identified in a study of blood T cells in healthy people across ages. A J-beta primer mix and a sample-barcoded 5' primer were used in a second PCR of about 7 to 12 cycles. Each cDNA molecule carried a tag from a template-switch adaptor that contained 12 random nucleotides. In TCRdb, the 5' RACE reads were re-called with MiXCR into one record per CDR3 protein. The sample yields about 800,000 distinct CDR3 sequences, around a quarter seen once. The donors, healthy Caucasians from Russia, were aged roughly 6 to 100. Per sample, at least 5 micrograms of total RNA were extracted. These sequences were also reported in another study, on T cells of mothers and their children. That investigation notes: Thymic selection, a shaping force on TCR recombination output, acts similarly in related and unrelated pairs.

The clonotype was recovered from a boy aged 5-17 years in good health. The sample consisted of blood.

CDR3 region: CAGGQGPSTDTQYF. Written as DNA, the CDR3 is TGTGCCGGCGGACAGGGACCTAGCACAGATACGCAGTATTTT. The rearrangement links TRBV7-2 to TRBJ2-3; 8 bases agree with TRBD1. The CDR3 has 14 amino acids. Unmatched junction bases numbered 7, after V lost 11 bases and J lost 0 bases. Looked up from germline, CDR1 is SGHTA and CDR2 is FQGNSA.